A selection of T cell receptor beta chains follows, all from one sample in a study of T cells after yellow fever vaccination. TCRdb re-derived calls from the 5' RACE reads in MiXCR, one entry per CDR3 protein. The data hold approximately 260,000 distinct CDR3 sequences, with 10% to 15% observed a single time. This material consisted of CD4+ T cells sorted from PBMCs, taken 45 days after the yellow fever booster vaccination. The receptors come from a man aged 30-40 years who received the YFV17D yellow fever vaccine. CDR3s include the opening cysteine and the closing phenylalanine or tryptophan. D genes are given only for firm matches. Clone size, where shown, is once, few, many, or a class for clones that have expanded.

j_call clone_size d_call v_call cdr3_aa cdr3_nt
TRBJ2-6 few . TRBV6-1 CASTLGASGANVLTF TGTGCCAGCACCCTTGGGGCCTCTGGGGCCAACGTCCTGACTTTC
TRBJ2-7 . TRBD1 TRBV6-1 CASRRQGSSYEQYF TGTGCCAGCAGGAGACAGGGGAGCTCCTACGAGCAGTACTTC
TRBJ2-7 . . TRBV20-1 CSASGPGGAYEQYF TGCAGTGCTAGCGGCCCAGGAGGTGCCTACGAGCAGTACTTC
TRBJ2-5 few . TRBV29-1 CSVEGAVQETQYF TGCAGCGTTGAAGGAGCGGTCCAAGAGACCCAGTACTTC
TRBJ1-1 few . TRBV27 CASSPGGFTEAFF TGTGCCAGCAGTCCTGGGGGGTTCACTGAAGCTTTCTTT
TRBJ2-1 few TRBD2 TRBV30 CAWTRGEGNEQFF TGTGCCTGGACCAGAGGGGAGGGCAATGAGCAGTTCTTC
TRBJ2-7 . . TRBV18 CASSPPAGKEQYF TGTGCCAGCTCACCACCGGCAGGGAAGGAGCAGTACTTC
TRBJ2-1 . . TRBV7-8 CASSLTDYYNEQFF TGTGCCAGCAGCTTAACCGACTATTACAATGAGCAGTTCTTC
TRBJ2-3 few TRBD2 TRBV11-2 CASSLGLVAGVSTDTQYF TGTGCCAGCAGCTTGGGTTTGGTAGCGGGAGTATCCACAGATACGCAGTATTTT
TRBJ2-5 few . TRBV5-1 CASRPARLQETQYF TGCGCCAGCAGACCCGCGCGTCTCCAAGAGACCCAGTACTTC
TRBJ1-3 few . TRBV6-1 CASRAGAGNTIYF TGTGCCAGCAGGGCGGGGGCTGGAAACACCATATATTTT
TRBJ2-5 few . TRBV5-1 CASSSARVSRETQYF TGCGCCAGCAGCTCAGCCAGGGTGTCGCGGGAGACCCAGTACTTC
TRBJ1-2 many TRBD1 TRBV5-1 CASSYRDSNYGYTF TGCGCCAGCAGCTATCGGGACAGTAACTATGGCTACACCTTC
TRBJ1-5 . . TRBV18 CASSPTGIQPQHF TGTGCCAGCTCACCCACAGGGATTCAGCCCCAGCATTTT
TRBJ2-5 . TRBD1 TRBV7-2 CASSARQGAAGETQYF TGTGCCAGCAGCGCGAGACAGGGGGCTGCGGGGGAGACCCAGTACTTC
TRBJ1-2 . . TRBV20-1 CSARGGVTTFGYTF TGCAGTGCTAGAGGGGGGGTCACAACGTTTGGCTACACCTTC
TRBJ2-1 . . TRBV5-1 CASSLEGRRGYNEQFF TGCGCCAGCAGCTTGGAAGGGAGGCGGGGCTACAATGAGCAGTTCTTC
TRBJ2-7 few . TRBV5-6 CASSLDVGTHTYEQYF TGTGCCAGCAGCTTGGATGTCGGGACCCACACCTACGAGCAGTACTTC
TRBJ2-1 many TRBD2 TRBV7-6 CASSSTSGRSYNEQFF TGTGCCAGCAGCTCGACTAGCGGGAGGTCCTACAATGAGCAGTTCTTC
TRBJ2-3 . . TRBV29-1 CSVDLPATDTQYF TGCAGCGTTGACCTTCCGGCTACAGATACGCAGTATTTT
TRBJ2-3 . . TRBV7-9 CASSRLDWDTQYF TGTGCCAGCAGCCGCCTGGATTGGGATACGCAGTATTTT
TRBJ2-7 few TRBD2 TRBV7-9 CASSSHLTSGYEQYF TGTGCCAGCAGCTCGCACTTGACTAGCGGCTACGAGCAGTACTTC
TRBJ2-5 . . TRBV15 CATSRSKETQYF TGTGCCACCAGCAGATCCAAAGAGACCCAGTACTTC
TRBJ2-1 . . TRBV2 CASAVSTYNEQFF TGTGCCAGCGCGGTGAGCACTTACAATGAGCAGTTCTTC
TRBJ2-2 . TRBD2 TRBV12-3/TRBV12-4 CATRTSGSIGELFF TGTGCCACCCGGACTAGCGGGAGTATCGGGGAGCTGTTTTTT
TRBJ2-3 . TRBD2 TRBV20-1 CSAAAGGTDTQYF TGCAGTGCCGCTGCGGGAGGCACAGATACGCAGTATTTT
TRBJ1-1 . . TRBV7-2 CASSPRNGNTEAFF TGTGCCAGCAGCCCAAGGAACGGGAACACTGAAGCTTTCTTT
TRBJ2-7 many . TRBV20-1 CSARPADEQYF TGCAGTGCTAGACCTGCGGACGAGCAGTACTTC
TRBJ2-1 . . TRBV15 CATSRDGVASSYNEQFF TGTGCCACCAGCAGAGATGGGGTGGCCAGCTCCTACAATGAGCAGTTCTTC
TRBJ2-3 once TRBD2 TRBV20-1 CSAQATGLAGGLDTDTQYF TGCAGTGCCCAGGCTACGGGCTTAGCGGGAGGACTTGACACAGATACGCAGTATTTT
TRBJ2-7 few TRBD2 TRBV5-1 CASSVGQSLAGEQYF TGCGCCAGCAGCGTGGGACAGTCACTAGCGGGCGAGCAGTACTTC
TRBJ2-7 few . TRBV5-1 CASSLDVGVGSYEQYF TGCGCCAGCAGCTTGGACGTGGGAGTAGGGTCCTACGAGCAGTACTTC
TRBJ2-5 . TRBD2 TRBV5-5 CASSFGGEGLRAETQYF TGTGCCAGCAGCTTTGGCGGGGAGGGTTTGAGAGCGGAGACCCAGTACTTC
TRBJ2-4 . TRBD2 TRBV4-3 CASSPGLGRNIQYF TGCGCCAGCAGCCCGGGACTAGGGAGGAACATTCAGTACTTC
TRBJ2-3 . TRBD2 TRBV20-1 CSARIPGLAGADTQYF TGCAGTGCTAGGATCCCCGGCCTAGCGGGAGCAGATACGCAGTATTTT
TRBJ2-7 few TRBD2 TRBV27 CASRNSGQPGTSSYEQYF TGTGCCAGCAGGAACTCGGGACAACCCGGGACTAGCTCCTACGAGCAGTACTTC
TRBJ2-2 . TRBD1 TRBV24-1 CATSDPGTANTGELFF TGTGCCACCAGTGATCCCGGGACAGCGAACACCGGGGAGCTGTTTTTT
TRBJ2-1 few . TRBV5-1 CASSSESAGWTYNEQFF TGCGCCAGCAGCTCTGAGAGCGCAGGCTGGACCTACAATGAGCAGTTCTTC
TRBJ2-7 few TRBD2 TRBV3-1 CASSQRASGPEYF TGTGCCAGCAGCCAACGGGCTAGCGGCCCTGAGTACTTC
TRBJ2-1 many . TRBV20-1 CSARLPRWSSYNEQFF TGCAGTGCTAGGTTACCGAGATGGAGCTCCTACAATGAGCAGTTCTTC
TRBJ1-2 . . TRBV7-2 CASSLALGRDNYGYTF TGTGCCAGCAGCTTAGCGTTAGGAAGAGACAACTATGGCTACACCTTC
TRBJ2-1 . TRBD2 TRBV5-1 CASNPSAGGAYNEQFF TGCGCCAGCAATCCCTCGGCGGGGGGGGCCTACAATGAGCAGTTCTTC
TRBJ1-6 few . TRBV25-1 CASSEMLGSPLHF TGTGCCAGCAGTGAAATGTTGGGTTCACCCCTCCACTTT
TRBJ2-7 . TRBD2 TRBV6-2/TRBV6-3 CASSNSGRRHYEQYF TGTGCCAGCAGTAATAGCGGGAGGCGACACTACGAGCAGTACTTC
TRBJ1-1 few . TRBV5-1 CASSTGPTTWAEAFF TGCGCCAGCAGCACAGGGCCTACAACCTGGGCTGAAGCTTTCTTT
TRBJ2-1 . . TRBV12-3/TRBV12-4 CASNRIGGAGEQFF TGTGCCAGCAACCGAATAGGGGGGGCTGGAGAGCAGTTCTTC
TRBJ2-2 few TRBD2 TRBV7-2 CASSQTSGRSAELFF TGTGCCAGCAGCCAGACTAGCGGGAGAAGCGCGGAGCTGTTTTTT
TRBJ2-7 few TRBD2 TRBV20-1 CSAERGSYEQYF TGCAGTGCGGAGCGGGGGTCTTACGAGCAGTACTTC
TRBJ1-2 few TRBD1 TRBV20-1 CSAREGAVNGYTF TGCAGTGCTAGGGAGGGGGCGGTTAATGGCTACACCTTC
TRBJ2-1 . TRBD2 TRBV6-1 CASSEPPSGSSYNEQFF TGTGCCAGCAGTGAACCGCCTAGCGGGAGCTCCTACAATGAGCAGTTCTTC
TRBJ2-7 . . TRBV20-1 CSAKREVEQYF TGCAGTGCTAAGAGGGAGGTCGAGCAGTACTTC
TRBJ1-1 few . TRBV5-3 CARSLGLGLASSGEQAFF TGTGCCAGAAGCTTGGGGCTTGGACTTGCGTCGTCGGGGGAGCAAGCTTTCTTT
TRBJ2-7 . TRBD1 TRBV10-3 CAMGQGIIYEQYF TGTGCCATGGGACAGGGGATTATATACGAGCAGTACTTC
TRBJ2-5 few . TRBV20-1 CSARGGLETQYF TGCAGTGCTAGAGGGGGTCTAGAGACCCAGTACTTC
TRBJ1-1 . . TRBV6-1 CASNTLLRNTEAFF TGTGCCAGCAACACTCTTCTGAGGAACACTGAAGCTTTCTTT
TRBJ2-7 many TRBD1 TRBV7-2 CASSLTGALSREQYF TGTGCCAGCAGCTTGACAGGGGCCCTTTCTCGCGAGCAGTACTTC
TRBJ2-4 few . TRBV5-1 CASSTAGPPQNIQYF TGCGCCAGCAGCACGGCTGGACCTCCCCAAAACATTCAGTACTTC
TRBJ2-6 many . TRBV7-2 CASSPDFGANVLTF TGTGCCAGCAGCCCAGATTTTGGGGCCAACGTCCTGACTTTC
TRBJ2-3 few . TRBV7-9 CASSFTEGSLEYF TGTGCCAGCAGCTTCACGGAGGGGAGTCTGGAGTATTTT
TRBJ2-7 . . TRBV6-2/TRBV6-3 CASSYGAGYEQYF TGTGCCAGCAGTTACGGGGCAGGCTACGAGCAGTACTTC